Shown below are 12 T cell receptor delta chains from a single sample sequenced in a study of γδ T cells in repeated Plasmodium falciparum infection. TCRdb re-called the multiplex PCR reads through CATT. The sample has 50,000 to 65,000 delta-chain clones, over 1.5% seen once. Bulk repertoires came from Vgamma9/Vdelta2+ or Vdelta2-negative gammadelta T cells flow-sorted from PBMC. Sequenced input: gamma-delta T cells from blood. The receptors originated from a pool of human donors (malaria-infected and uninfected, not separated).

This clone was counted ten times or more. TCRdb's listed protein matches a much larger clone and diverges from this DNA's translation at residue 12, likely through a read error; the protein shown comes from the DNA. The rearrangement links TRDV1 to TRDJ1, with 8 bases lining up with TRDD3. TCRdb is silent on the J gene; assignment here came from matching the DNA to germline. The CDR3 sequence is 18 residues long. The germline CDR1 and CDR2 sequences are TSWWSYY and QGS. Trimming took 1 base from V and 8 from J; bases not matched to a gene: 18. The CDR3 region is CALGEPLREGDRAGKLIF. As DNA, the CDR3 is TGTGCTCTTGGGGAACCTCTTCGAGAGGGGGATAGGGCCGGGAAACTCATCTTT.

As for this clone: This DNA translates differently at residue 7 from the TCRdb protein, which is that of a much larger clone; a read error is likely, and the protein shown is the DNA's own translation. The gene calls are TRDV1 and TRDJ1; D uncertain. The CDR3 spans 18 residues. CDR1 and CDR2 from the germline V gene are TSWWSYY and QGS. V was shortened by 2 bases and J by 0 bases, with 19 bases between the two germline ends. CDR3 region: CALGEYIYVWVYTDKLIF. CDR3 nucleotides: TGTGCTCTTGGGGAATACATCTACGTTTGGGTTTACACCGATAAACTCATCTTT.

Comments on this clone: This DNA's translation and the protein TCRdb lists, from a much larger clone, do not match at residue 13, likely due to a read error; the protein shown is translated from the DNA. V gene TRDV2 combines with J gene TRDJ1; 7 bases align to TRDD3. Here the J gene came from matching the DNA to germline, since TCRdb omits it. Trimming took 0 bases from V and 4 from J; bases not matched to a gene: 16. Looked up from germline, CDR1 is GEAIGNYY and CDR2 is EKD. The CDR3 is 18 residues long. The CDR3, as DNA: TGTGCCTGTGACACCCTGGGTTTACTGGGGACGCACATCGATAAACTCATCTTT. Translated: CACDTLGLLGTHIDKLIF.

This clone has ten or more counts. The translation of this DNA and the TCRdb protein of a much larger clone differ at residue 6, probably owing to a read error; the protein shown here is translated from the DNA. Other DNA sequences of this sample code for an identical CDR3. The chain joins TRDV1 to TRDJ1; TRDD3 might be the D (5 bases). This CDR3 is 20 amino acids long. V lost 1 base and J lost 0, with 24 bases in between. Per the germline V gene, CDR1 is TSWWSYY and CDR2 is QGS. CDR3 loop: CALGEPEMRTVGWYTDKLIF. The CDR3 coding sequence is TGTGCTCTTGGGGAACCAGAGATGCGTACTGTGGGATGGTACACCGATAAACTCATCTTT.

This clone has a handful of counts. The translation of this DNA and the TCRdb protein of a much larger clone differ at residue 9, probably owing to a read error; the protein shown here is translated from the DNA. The chain combines TRDV1 with TRDJ1, with 10 bases matching TRDD3. As TCRdb names no J gene, one was assigned here on the basis of a DNA match to germline. Trimming took 4 bases from V and 7 from J; bases not matched to a gene: 36. Germline CDR1 is TSWWSYY and CDR2 is QGS. This CDR3 is built from 24 residues. CDR3 residues: CALGGEMPPYLSLLTGGFFGKLIF. CDR3 DNA sequence: TGTGCTCTTGGGGGAGAGATGCCTCCCTATCTCTCTCTCCTAACTGGGGGATTTTTCGGTAAACTCATCTTT.

This clone was counted a few times. TCRdb attributes to this sequence the protein of a much larger clone, which differs from the DNA translation at residues 3 and 15; a read error is likely, and the protein displayed is translated from the DNA. This chain connects TRDV1 to TRDJ1, with 8 bases matching TRDD3. The germline V gene has CDR1 TSWWSYY and CDR2 QGS. The CDR3 loop spans 17 amino acids. CDR3 region: CAIGSASFWGRHDKPIF. The CDR3 DNA is TGTGCTATTGGGAGCGCTTCCTTCTGGGGGAGACACGATAAACCCATCTTT.

Comments on this clone: TCRdb lists the protein of a much larger clone for this DNA, which differs at residues 12 and 19, so this is likely a read error; the protein given here is translated from the DNA itself. This chain uses TRDV1 with TRDJ1; possibly TRDD3 for D (5 bases). This CDR3 contains 21 residues. Germline CDR1 and CDR2: TSWWSYY and QGS. The CDR3 region is CALGESFPNRWPGRYTDKPIF. In DNA form, the CDR3 reads TGTGCTCTTGGGGAATCTTTTCCCAACCGGTGGCCGGGGAGATACACCGATAAACCCATCTTT.

This clone was counted only a few times. With a far larger clone one base away, a read error is the likely cause. The same CDR3 also results from other DNA sequences found in this sample. The CDR3 sequence: CALGELVWGILLPNTDKLIF. CDR3 DNA: TGTGCCCTTGGGGAATTGGTCTGGGGGATACTCCTCCCTAACACCGATAAACTCATCTTT. The chain joins TRDV1 to TRDJ1; TRDD3 agrees at 11 bases. The CDR3 contains 20 residues. Germline CDR1 TSWWSYY, CDR2 QGS.

Of note for this clone: TCRdb records a much larger clone's protein for this DNA, with a difference at residue 8 that likely arises from a read error; the protein given is the translation of the DNA. The rearrangement uses TRDV1 and TRDJ1; D might be TRDD2 (5 bases). V was shortened by 1 base and J by 0 bases, with 36 bases between the two germline ends. CDR1 and CDR2 from the germline V gene are TSWWSYY and QGS. This CDR3 spans 24 amino acids. The CDR3: CALGERGLYPYCGRRGRYTDKLIF. As DNA, the CDR3 is TGTGCTCTTGGGGAACGAGGCCTCTACCCCTACTGCGGGAGACGGGGTAGGTACACCGATAAACTCATCTTT.

In its sample, this clone was seen a few times. The protein TCRdb gives is from a much larger clone and does not agree with this DNA's translation at residue 16, likely a read error; the protein shown here comes from the DNA. J is TRDJ1 and V is TRDV1; 8 bases fit TRDD3. The CDR3 is made up of 18 amino acids. Per the germline V gene, CDR1 is TSWWSYY and CDR2 is QGS. CDR3 sequence reads: CALGELKWGMSDTDKRIF. In DNA, the CDR3 is TGTGCTCTTGGGGAACTAAAATGGGGGATGTCCGACACCGATAAACGCATCTTT.

This clone was found a few times. This likely reflects a read error, since a far larger clone is one base away. Distinct nucleotide sequences in the sample also encode this CDR3. V usage is TRDV1 and J usage is TRDJ1; D might be TRDD3 (6 bases). Since TCRdb gives no J gene, matching the DNA to germline was used here to assign it. This CDR3 is built from 18 residues. The germline V gene has CDR1 TSWWSYY and CDR2 QGS. CDR3 nucleotide sequence: TGTGCCCTTGAGTTTTCCGGCCTGGGGACTCCAGCGAAAACTAAACTCATCTTT. Translated: CALEFSGLGTPAKTKLIF.

Ten or more counts support this clone. The TCRdb protein comes from a much larger clone and disagrees with this DNA's translation at residue 11, likely due to a read error; the protein given here is derived from the DNA. This chain uses TRDV1 with TRDJ1; no clear D gene. The germline CDR1 and CDR2 sequences are TSWWSYY and QGS. The CDR3 contains 13 residues. The CDR3 is CALGEPPSDKPIF. CDR3 bases: TGTGCTCTTGGGGAACCCCCCAGCGATAAACCCATCTTT.